This T cell receptor beta chain was identified in a study of cytomegalovirus exposure and HLA in healthy donors. Looking at the study overall: Earlier work reported around 110 million unique TCR beta sequences from approximately 180 million T cells. Study-level results: Indistinguishability led to the exclusion of some V segments, TRBV6-2 and TRBV6-3 included. More clonal expansion characterized HLA-associated TCR beta chains than equally common others in a later analysis.

Comments on this clone: The antigen is undetermined.

The PCR contained 60 Vbeta and 13 Jbeta primers. Some clones are missing from TCRdb's copy, which holds only in-frame ones; the method was immunoSEQ multiplex PCR. The sample contains approximately 160,000 clones, approximately 80% of which appear only once. CDR3 length equals 15 residues. Input material: PBMCs. The gene calls are TRBV21-1 and TRBJ1-2; the table's D call TRBD1 went unverified against the DNA. TRBV21-1 is given as a pseudogene. This receptor was obtained from a woman aged 40 to 50 in good health and CMV-seropositive. The CDR3 sequence is CASSKGTGALGGYTF. DNA for the CDR3: TGTGCCAGCAGCAAAGGAACAGGGGCGCTCGGGGGCTACACCTTC.